The 21 T cell receptor beta chains below come from one sample, sequenced in a study of neurological immune-mediated disorders (dated 2019 in TCRdb). Libraries were constructed by 5' RACE. The data were produced on an Illumina HiSeq 2500. TCRdb passed the public sequencing reads through fastp at Q25 and MiXCR, retaining productive beta sequences. Merged by CDR3 protein, the rows form single entries marked with the most common genes and DNA. The sample table shows 95,000 or so distinct CDR3 sequences, and around 3.3% are seen once. The biggest ten clones account for roughly 6% of the sample. Material for sequencing was PBMCs. The receptors shown here come from a woman younger than 35 with multiple sclerosis.

This clonotype was seen ten or more times. V and J are TRBV9 and TRBJ2-1; D is possibly TRBD2 (6 bases). Germline lookup yields CDR1 SGDLS and CDR2 YYNGEE. This CDR3 comprises 15 residues. V lost 4 bases and J lost 4, with 15 bases in between. This CDR3 is CASSPYAEGYNEQFF. The CDR3 coding sequence is TGTGCCAGCAGCCCCTACGCGGAGGGTTACAATGAGCAGTTCTTC.

This clonotype appeared many times. The J gene is TRBJ2-1, the V gene TRBV20-1, with D tentatively TRBD1 or TRBD2 (5 bases each). The CDR3 length is 11 residues. The germline CDR1 and CDR2 sequences are DFQATT and SNEGSKA (reference sequence). CDR3 amino acids: CTLEGYNEQFF. The CDR3, as DNA: TGCACCCTAGAGGGGTACAATGAGCAGTTCTTC.

Worth noting for this clonotype: This CDR3 fails to terminate in the conserved phenylalanine or tryptophan, so it likely reflects a read error. The rearrangement joins TRBV6-1 to TRBJ2-1; D is unclear. V lost 7 bases and J lost 5, with 12 bases in between. Germline V gene sequence: CDR1 MNHNS, CDR2 SASEGT. The CDR3 totals 13 residues. The CDR3 DNA is TGTGCCAGCATTAAATGGGGTGACAATGAGCAGTTCTGC. As protein: CASIKWGDNEQFC.

This clonotype came up many times. The chain is built from TRBV7-2 and TRBJ2-5; TRBD2 matches 8 bases. Germline-derived CDR1 and CDR2 are SGHTA and FQGNSA. V lost 1 base to trimming and J lost 7 bases; unmatched junction nucleotides: 8. The CDR3 covers 15 residues. In DNA form, the CDR3 reads TGTGCCAGCAGCTTAGTATTCGCGGGGGGATCGACCCAGTACTTC. It is translated as CASSLVFAGGSTQYF. Looking up the rest from reference TRBV7-2 and TRBJ2-5 gives the full variable domain: GAGVSQSPSNKVTEKGKDVELRCDPISGHTALYWYRQSLGQGLEFLIYFQGNSAPDKSGLPSDRFSAERTGGSVSTLTIQRTQQEDSAVYLCASSLVFAGGSTQYFGPGTRLLVL.

The table lists this clonotype with many counts. The V and J genes are TRBV20-1 and TRBJ2-7, with 9 bases lining up with TRBD1. CDR1 and CDR2 from the germline V gene are DFQATT and SNEGSKA (reference sequence). V was pared by 5 bases and J by 5 bases, with 16 bases of the junction left unmatched. The CDR3 sequence is 16 residues long. CDR3 coding DNA: TGCAGTGCTTACCTCCGGGACAGGGATACTACGAACGAGCAGTACTTC. This translates into CSAYLRDRDTTNEQYF.

In its sample, this clonotype was seen many times. The chain links TRBV20-1 to TRBJ2-2, with D unclear. V lost 4 bases, J lost 1 base, and 4 bases lay in between. Germline V gene sequence: CDR1 DFQATT, CDR2 SNEGSKA (reference sequence). CDR3 length: 12 residues. The CDR3 DNA follows: TGCAGTGCTATCCAGAACACCGGGGAGCTGTTTTTT. The encoded protein is CSAIQNTGELFF.

Remarks on this clonotype: Just one base apart from a much larger clone, this may be a read error. This chain joins TRBV6-2 or TRBV6-3 and TRBJ2-7, with no clear D. CDR1 and CDR2 from the germline V gene are MNHEY and SVGEGT. The CDR3 runs to 11 residues. CDR3 DNA sequence: TGTGACAGCAGTTACCCCTCCGAGCAGTACTTC. Protein sequence: CDSSYPSEQYF.

This clonotype was seen at least ten times. This chain links TRBV20-1 with TRBJ2-5; D not resolved. V lost 3 bases and J lost 5, with 13 bases in between. Germline V gene sequence: CDR1 DFQATT, CDR2 SNEGSKA (reference sequence). This CDR3 contains 13 residues. CDR3 coding DNA: TGCAGTGCTAGGGCCCTCCCTCGGGAGACCCAGTACTTC. Amino acid sequence: CSARALPRETQYF.

This clonotype was found many times. This sequence joins TRBV5-6 and TRBJ2-7; possibly TRBD1 for D (6 bases). Germline lookup yields CDR1 SGHDT and CDR2 YYEEEE. V dropped 0 bases and J dropped 5 bases, with 18 bases sitting between them. This CDR3 is 16 amino acids long. CDR3 sequence: CASSLAGAKQWNEQYF. CDR3 nucleotides: TGTGCCAGCAGCTTGGCAGGGGCGAAACAATGGAACGAGCAGTACTTC.

This clonotype was observed at least ten times. The chain uses TRBV5-1 and TRBJ2-7; TRBD2 matches 11 bases. The CDR3 is made up of 17 amino acids. V lost 1 base to trimming and J lost 2 bases; unmatched junction nucleotides: 8. Per the germline V gene, CDR1 is SGHRS and CDR2 is YFSETQ. In DNA, the CDR3 is TGCGCCAGCAGCTTGAGAATTAGCGGGGGGGCTACCTACGAGCAGTACTTC. It specifies CASSLRISGGATYEQYF.

In this sample, this clonotype turned up many times. The J gene is TRBJ1-2, the V gene TRBV2; unclear D gene. This CDR3 contains 14 residues. V lost 7 bases to trimming and J lost 5 bases, with 17 bases between them. The germline V gene has CDR1 SNHLY and CDR2 FYNNEI. In DNA form, the CDR3 reads TGTGCCAGCACCTTCGAGGCGAGTTCGTATGGCTACACCTTC. It codes for CASTFEASSYGYTF. Combining the CDR3 with reference TRBV2 and TRBJ1-2 gives the whole variable domain EPEVTQTPSHQVTQMGQEVILRCVPISNHLYFYWYRQILGQKVEFLVSFYNNEISEKSEIFDDQFSVERPDGSNFTLKIRSTKLEDSAMYFCASTFEASSYGYTFGSGTRLTVV.

This clonotype occurred many times. CDR3 in amino acids: CASTLQKKSSGNTIYF. The CDR3 DNA follows: TGTGCCAGCACCCTGCAAAAGAAAAGCTCTGGAAACACCATATATTTT. V usage is TRBV28 and J usage is TRBJ1-3; D call uncertain. The germline V gene has CDR1 MDHEN and CDR2 SYDVKM. This CDR3 has 16 residues. V was clipped by 7 bases and J by 0 bases, with 16 bases between them.

There are many counts of this clonotype. V usage is TRBV7-6 and J usage is TRBJ1-4; 9 bases are shared with TRBD1. The trim removed 4 bases at V and 8 bases at J, leaving 8 bases unmatched. This CDR3 region has 15 residues. Per germline, CDR1 SGHVS and CDR2 FNYEAQ. The CDR3 here is CASSSTTGGSEKLFF. The CDR3 DNA is TGTGCCAGCAGCTCCACGACAGGGGGATCCGAAAAACTGTTTTTT.

This clonotype occurred many times. CDR3 sequence: CAISDWGKGAQHF. The CDR3 coding sequence is TGTGCCATCAGTGACTGGGGTAAGGGTGCCCAGCATTTT. This chain links TRBV10-3 with TRBJ1-5; D unresolved. Trimming cost V 3 bases and J 11 bases, with 14 bases left between them. Germline assignment: CDR1 ENHRY and CDR2 SYGVKD. The CDR3 has 13 amino acids.

In this sample, this clonotype turned up many times. The chain recombines TRBV6-5 with TRBJ2-7, with D perhaps matching TRBD1 or TRBD2 (5 bases each). Trimming cost V 6 bases and J 0 bases, with 18 bases left between them. This CDR3 is built from 16 residues. Germline-derived CDR1 and CDR2 are MNHEY and SVGAGI. The CDR3 sequence is CASSSTSRGYSYEQYF. The CDR3 bases are TGTGCCAGCAGCTCTACCTCGAGGGGATACTCCTACGAGCAGTACTTC.

The chain employs TRBV18 and TRBJ2-7; 10 bases are a match to TRBD1. V gave up 5 bases and J gave up 3 bases; unmatched junction bases: 1. CDR3 length: 13 residues. Germline V gives CDR1 KGHSH, CDR2 LQKENI. The chain's CDR3 is CASSWTGGYEQYF. The CDR3 DNA reads TGTGCCAGCTCATGGACAGGGGGCTACGAGCAGTACTTC.

The chain recombines TRBV7-9 with TRBJ2-1; D uncertain. The CDR3 length is 14 residues. The germline V gene encodes CDR1 SEHNR and CDR2 FQNEAQ (reference sequence). The V end was cut by 5 bases, the J end by 6 bases, with 14 bases between. The CDR3 sequence is CASSQDKGINEQFF. Written as DNA, the CDR3 is TGTGCCAGCAGCCAAGACAAGGGAATCAATGAGCAGTTCTTC.

This clonotype was counted many times. V usage is TRBV5-1 and J usage is TRBJ2-7; TRBD1 matches at 8 bases. From germline, CDR1 is SGHRS and CDR2 YFSETQ. This CDR3 is built from 17 residues. V lost 0 bases, J lost 2 bases, and 10 bases stayed unmatched. The CDR3 spells CASSLVTGTGGTYEQYF. The CDR3 DNA is TGCGCCAGCAGCTTGGTTACCGGGACAGGCGGCACCTACGAGCAGTACTTC.

In this sample, this clonotype turned up many times. This rearrangement joins TRBV25-1 to TRBJ1-1; perhaps TRBD1 as D (6 bases). V dropped 1 base and J dropped 6 bases, with 15 bases sitting between them. Germline V lookup: CDR1 MGHDK, CDR2 SYGVNS. This CDR3 is built from 15 residues. Written as DNA, the CDR3 is TGTGCCAGCAGTGAATGGTCAGGGGCTCGGGCTGAAGCTTTCTTT. Its protein is CASSEWSGARAEAFF.

This clonotype was picked up many times. This rearrangement joins TRBV20-1 to TRBJ1-1; TRBD1 matches 7 bases. CDR3 length equals 17 residues. Losses at the gene ends were 0 bases for V and 1 base for J; bases not matched to a gene: 11. Germline loops: CDR1 DFQATT, CDR2 SNEGSKA (reference sequence). CDR3 coding DNA: TGCAGTGCTAGAGATAGGTTAGAGGGGGCATCGAACACTGAAGCTTTCTTT. Amino acid sequence: CSARDRLEGASNTEAFF.

In this sample, this clonotype turned up many times. This chain connects TRBV5-1 to TRBJ2-7; the D gene is possibly TRBD2 (5 bases). V lost 3 bases and J lost 0, with 10 bases in between. Germline assignment: CDR1 SGHRS and CDR2 YFSETQ. The CDR3 consists of 14 residues. The CDR3 nucleotides are TGCGCCAGCAGCTCGACTACCCCCTCCTACGAGCAGTACTTC. This codes for CASSSTTPSYEQYF.